This is a list of T cell receptor beta chains from one sample in a study of cytomegalovirus exposure and HLA in healthy donors. Clones were read by immunoSEQ multiplex PCR, and TCRdb kept only the in-frame ones, dropping some. Among 60,000 to 85,000 clones listed, 78% were seen once. Sequencing was carried out using PBMCs. These receptors all stem from a man in his forties in good health and CMV-seronegative. The CDR3 runs from the conserved cysteine through the conserved F or W. Fields, in order: CDR3 protein, CDR3 DNA, clone size, V gene, D gene, CDR3 length, J gene. D genes are given only for firm matches. Expanded clones get a size class; other rows say once, few or many, or leave the size out.

CDR3aa: CASSQVERREADTQYF
CDR3nt: TGTGCCAGCTCACAGGTTGAGAGGAGGGAGGCAGATACGCAGTATTTT
abundance: .
v_gene: TRBV18
d_gene: .
len: 16
j_gene: TRBJ2-3

CDR3aa: CASTRQASMNTEAFF
CDR3nt: TGTGCCAGTACTCGACAGGCGTCCATGAACACTGAAGCTTTCTTT
abundance: .
v_gene: TRBV19
d_gene: .
len: 15
j_gene: TRBJ1-1

CDR3aa: CASSWAASGTAYEQYF
CDR3nt: TGCGCCAGCAGCTGGGCGGCTAGCGGAACGGCCTACGAGCAGTACTTT
abundance: .
v_gene: TRBV5-1
d_gene: TRBD2
len: 16
j_gene: TRBJ2-7

CDR3aa: CASSLGRGAYEQYF
CDR3nt: TGTGCCAGCAGTTTAGGCAGGGGTGCTTACGAGCAGTACTTC
abundance: .
v_gene: TRBV27
d_gene: .
len: 14
j_gene: TRBJ2-7

CDR3aa: CATSGSLYQPQHF
CDR3nt: TGTGCCACCTCGGGGAGCCTCTATCAGCCCCAGCATTTT
abundance: few
v_gene: TRBV19
d_gene: .
len: 13
j_gene: TRBJ1-5

CDR3aa: CASSLPQGDEKLFF
CDR3nt: TGTGCCAGCAGTTTGCCTCAAGGAGATGAAAAACTGTTTTTT
abundance: .
v_gene: TRBV28
d_gene: .
len: 14
j_gene: TRBJ1-4

CDR3aa: CASSKEVWGRNQPQHF
CDR3nt: TGTGCCAGCAGCAAAGAGGTATGGGGGCGCAATCAGCCCCAGCATTTT
abundance: .
v_gene: TRBV21-1
d_gene: .
len: 16
j_gene: TRBJ1-5

CDR3aa: CASSLGSSGNTIYF
CDR3nt: TGCGCCAGCAGCTTGGGTAGCTCTGGAAACACCATATATTTT
abundance: .
v_gene: TRBV5-1
d_gene: .
len: 14
j_gene: TRBJ1-3

CDR3aa: CASRRLAGGSDTQYF
CDR3nt: TGTGCCAGCAGAAGGCTAGCGGGAGGCTCAGATACGCAGTATTTT
abundance: .
v_gene: TRBV6-1
d_gene: TRBD2
len: 15
j_gene: TRBJ2-3

CDR3aa: CSSSPIGQVQETQYF
CDR3nt: TGTTCCAGCAGCCCTATCGGACAGGTTCAAGAGACCCAGTACTTC
abundance: .
v_gene: TRBV7-9
d_gene: TRBD1
len: 15
j_gene: TRBJ2-5

CDR3aa: CASSLIAGGANYGYTF
CDR3nt: TGTGCCAGCAGTTTAATAGCAGGGGGAGCTAACTATGGCTACACCTTC
abundance: .
v_gene: TRBV28
d_gene: TRBD1
len: 16
j_gene: TRBJ1-2

CDR3aa: CASSYSTGTGYEQYF
CDR3nt: TGTGCCAGCAGTTATTCAACCGGGACAGGGTACGAGCAGTACTTC
abundance: .
v_gene: TRBV6-5
d_gene: TRBD1
len: 15
j_gene: TRBJ2-7

CDR3aa: CASNEAGGQPQHF
CDR3nt: TGTGCCAGCAATGAAGCCGGGGGGCAGCCCCAGCATTTT
abundance: .
v_gene: TRBV6-1
d_gene: .
len: 13
j_gene: TRBJ1-5

CDR3aa: CASSSLSGANTEAFF
CDR3nt: TGCGCCAGCAGCAGTTTGTCAGGGGCGAACACTGAAGCTTTCTTT
abundance: few
v_gene: TRBV5-1
d_gene: .
len: 15
j_gene: TRBJ1-1

CDR3aa: CASIPDREDGSGANVLTF
CDR3nt: TGTGCCAGCATCCCGGACAGGGAAGATGGATCTGGGGCCAACGTCCTGACTTTC
abundance: .
v_gene: TRBV27
d_gene: TRBD1
len: 18
j_gene: TRBJ2-6

CDR3aa: CASSVDQGAILRGYTF
CDR3nt: TGTGCCAGCAGCGTAGACCAGGGGGCCATTCTAAGAGGCTACACCTTC
abundance: .
v_gene: TRBV9
d_gene: TRBD1
len: 16
j_gene: TRBJ1-2

CDR3aa: CASSYSNQGVGTEAFF
CDR3nt: TGTGCCAGCAGTTACTCGAATCAGGGGGTCGGAACTGAAGCTTTCTTT
abundance: few
v_gene: TRBV6-5
d_gene: TRBD1
len: 16
j_gene: TRBJ1-1

CDR3aa: CASSWSRDRFRGGELFF
CDR3nt: TGTGCCAGCAGCTGGTCCCGGGACAGGTTCCGGGGCGGGGAGCTGTTTTTT
abundance: .
v_gene: TRBV5-6
d_gene: TRBD1
len: 17
j_gene: TRBJ2-2

CDR3aa: CASSNSRGRNTEAFF
CDR3nt: TGTGCCAGTAGTAATTCCAGGGGAAGGAACACTGAAGCTTTCTTT
abundance: .
v_gene: TRBV19
d_gene: .
len: 15
j_gene: TRBJ1-1

CDR3aa: CASSPPGLNTEAFF
CDR3nt: TGTGCCAGCTCACCACCGGGACTCAACACTGAAGCTTTCTTT
abundance: .
v_gene: TRBV18
d_gene: .
len: 14
j_gene: TRBJ1-1

CDR3aa: CASIRGGAETQYF
CDR3nt: TGTGCCAGCATTCGAGGGGGGGCAGAGACCCAGTACTTC
abundance: .
v_gene: TRBV28
d_gene: .
len: 13
j_gene: TRBJ2-5

CDR3aa: CASSQGGYQYNEQFF
CDR3nt: TGTGCCAGCAGCCAAGGGGGCTACCAGTACAATGAGCAGTTCTTC
abundance: .
v_gene: TRBV7-3
d_gene: TRBD1
len: 15
j_gene: TRBJ2-1